This T cell receptor (beta chain) was profiled in a study of control samples from healthy donors and cancer patients. Some clones are missing from TCRdb's copy, which holds only in-frame ones; the method was immunoSEQ multiplex PCR. The sample has some 410,000 clones, approximately 92% seen once. Germline V CDR1 and CDR2: LNHDA, SQIVND (reference sequence). With V trimmed by 3 bases and J by 3 bases, 10 bases remained unmatched. CDR3 length equals 16 residues. Input material: PBMCs. This TCR derives from a man in his forties with head and neck cancer. V gene TRBV19 combines with J gene TRBJ2-7, with 8 bases fitting TRBD1. The CDR3 sequence is CASSINVGQGNYEQYF. CDR3 nucleotides: TGTGCCAGTAGTATCAATGTCGGACAGGGAAACTACGAGCAGTACTTC.